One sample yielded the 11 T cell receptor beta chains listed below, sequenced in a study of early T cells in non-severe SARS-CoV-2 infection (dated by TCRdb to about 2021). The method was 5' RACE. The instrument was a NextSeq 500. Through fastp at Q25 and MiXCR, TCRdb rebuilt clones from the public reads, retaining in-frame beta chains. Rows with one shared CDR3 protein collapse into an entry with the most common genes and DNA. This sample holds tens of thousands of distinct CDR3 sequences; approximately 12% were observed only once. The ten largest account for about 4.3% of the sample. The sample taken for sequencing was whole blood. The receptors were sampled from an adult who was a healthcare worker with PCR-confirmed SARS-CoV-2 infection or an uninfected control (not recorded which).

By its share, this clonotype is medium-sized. CDR3 nucleotide sequence: TGCAGTGCCATGGGACAGGGGAGAGGATTTAACTATGGCTACACCTTC. Translated, it gives CSAMGQGRGFNYGYTF. The chain has TRBV20-1 and TRBJ1-2; the match to TRBD1 covers 10 bases. The CDR3 contains 16 residues. In germline, CDR1 is DFQATT, CDR2 SNEGSKA (reference sequence). V lost 6 bases and J lost 1; bases outside the gene matches: 11.

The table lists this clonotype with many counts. CDR3 sequence reads: CASSTGLGNTDTQYF. Written as DNA, the CDR3 is TGTGCCAGCAGCACGGGACTAGGGAACACAGATACGCAGTATTTT. V gene TRBV11-2 combines with J gene TRBJ2-3; 8 bases are shared with TRBD2. The CDR3 runs 15 residues. After removal of 5 bases from V and 2 bases from J, the junction contained 6 bases not matched to a gene. The germline CDR1 and CDR2 sequences are SGHAT and FQNNGV.

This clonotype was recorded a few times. The CDR3, as DNA: TGTGCCAGCAGTGACGGCCCTTCCTACGAGCAGTACTTC. It yields the protein CASSDGPSYEQYF. This chain connects TRBV2 to TRBJ2-7; D is unresolved. V was trimmed by 3 bases and J by 1 base, leaving 7 bases between them. Germline CDR1 is SNHLY and CDR2 is FYNNEI. The CDR3 is 13 amino acids.

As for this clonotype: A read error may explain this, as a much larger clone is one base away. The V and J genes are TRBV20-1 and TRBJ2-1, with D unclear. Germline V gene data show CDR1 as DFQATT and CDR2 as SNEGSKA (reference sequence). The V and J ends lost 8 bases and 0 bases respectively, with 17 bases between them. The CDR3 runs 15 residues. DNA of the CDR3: TGCAGTACTCCCGCCCAGATTAGCTCCTACAATGAGCAGTTCTTC. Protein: CSTPAQISSYNEQFF.

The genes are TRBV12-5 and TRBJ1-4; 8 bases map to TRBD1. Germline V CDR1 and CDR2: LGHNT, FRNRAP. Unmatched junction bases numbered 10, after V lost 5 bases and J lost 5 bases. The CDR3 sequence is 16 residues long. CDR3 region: CASGPNWGQENEKLFF. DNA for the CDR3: TGTGCTAGTGGTCCCAACTGGGGACAGGAAAATGAAAAACTGTTTTTT.

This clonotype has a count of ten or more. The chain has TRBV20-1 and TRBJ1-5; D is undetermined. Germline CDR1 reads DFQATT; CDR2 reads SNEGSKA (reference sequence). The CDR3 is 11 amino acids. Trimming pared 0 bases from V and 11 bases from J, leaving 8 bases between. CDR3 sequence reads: CSARDSTSQHF. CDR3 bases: TGCAGTGCTAGAGATTCGACATCCCAGCATTTT.

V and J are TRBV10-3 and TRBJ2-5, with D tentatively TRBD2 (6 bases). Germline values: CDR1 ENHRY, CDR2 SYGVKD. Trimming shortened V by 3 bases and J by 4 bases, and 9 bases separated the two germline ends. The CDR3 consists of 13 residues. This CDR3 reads CAISDGGAETQYF. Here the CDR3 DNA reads TGTGCCATCAGTGACGGGGGTGCAGAGACCCAGTACTTC.

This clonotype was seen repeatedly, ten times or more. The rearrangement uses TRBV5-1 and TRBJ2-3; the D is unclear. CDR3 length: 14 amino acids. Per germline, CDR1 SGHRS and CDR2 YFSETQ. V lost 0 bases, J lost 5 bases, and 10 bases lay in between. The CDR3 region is CASSLEQIEDTQYF. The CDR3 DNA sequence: TGCGCCAGCAGCTTGGAACAGATCGAAGATACGCAGTATTTT. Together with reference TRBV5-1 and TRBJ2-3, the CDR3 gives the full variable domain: KAGVTQTPRYLIKTRGQQVTLSCSPISGHRSVSWYQQTPGQGLQFLFEYFSETQRNKGNFPGRFSGRQFSNSRSEMNVSTLELGDSALYLCASSLEQIEDTQYFGPGTRLTVL.

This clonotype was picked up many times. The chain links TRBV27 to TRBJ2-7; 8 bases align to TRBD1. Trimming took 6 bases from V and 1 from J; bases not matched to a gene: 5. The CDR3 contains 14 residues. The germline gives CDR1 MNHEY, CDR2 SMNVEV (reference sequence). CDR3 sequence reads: CASRRGTGSYEQYF. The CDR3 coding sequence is TGTGCCAGCAGAAGAGGGACAGGATCCTACGAGCAGTACTTC.

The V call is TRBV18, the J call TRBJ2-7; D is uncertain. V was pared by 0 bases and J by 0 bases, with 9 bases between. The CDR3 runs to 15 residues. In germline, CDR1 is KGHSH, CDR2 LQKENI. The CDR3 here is CASSPPSRPSYEQYF. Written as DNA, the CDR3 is TGTGCCAGCTCACCACCTAGCCGCCCCTCCTACGAGCAGTACTTC.

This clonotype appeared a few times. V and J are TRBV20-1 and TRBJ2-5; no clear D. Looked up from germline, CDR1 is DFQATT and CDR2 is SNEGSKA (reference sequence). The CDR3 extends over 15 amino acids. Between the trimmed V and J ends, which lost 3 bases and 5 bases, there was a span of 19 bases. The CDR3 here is CSARSAIGNFETQYF. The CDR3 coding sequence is TGCAGTGCTAGGAGCGCAATCGGCAACTTTGAGACCCAGTACTTC.